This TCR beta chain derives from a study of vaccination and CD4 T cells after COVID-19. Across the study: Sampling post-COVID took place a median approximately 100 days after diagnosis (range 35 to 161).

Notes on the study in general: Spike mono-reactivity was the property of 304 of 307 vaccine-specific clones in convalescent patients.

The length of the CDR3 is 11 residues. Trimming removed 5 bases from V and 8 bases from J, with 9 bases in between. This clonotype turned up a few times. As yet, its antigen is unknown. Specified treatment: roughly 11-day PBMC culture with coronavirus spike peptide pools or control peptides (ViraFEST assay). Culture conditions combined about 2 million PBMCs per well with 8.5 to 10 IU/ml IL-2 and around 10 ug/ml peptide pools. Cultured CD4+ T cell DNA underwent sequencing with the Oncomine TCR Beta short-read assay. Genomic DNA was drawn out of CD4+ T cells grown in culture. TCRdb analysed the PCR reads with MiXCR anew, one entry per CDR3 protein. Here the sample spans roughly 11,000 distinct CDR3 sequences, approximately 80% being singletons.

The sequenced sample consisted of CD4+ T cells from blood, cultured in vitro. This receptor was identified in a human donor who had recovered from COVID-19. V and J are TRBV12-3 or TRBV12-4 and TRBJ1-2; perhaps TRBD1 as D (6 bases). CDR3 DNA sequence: TGTGCCAGCAGTACAGGGAGCGGCTACACCTTC. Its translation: CASSTGSGYTF.